Following are 26 T cell receptor beta chains from one sample sequenced in a study of blood T cell repertoires in COVID-19. Assay: immunoSEQ multiplex PCR; the TCRdb copy retains only in-frame clones and omits some. The data contain roughly 220,000 clones, roughly 80% of them singletons. The sample consisted of peripheral blood. Receptor source: an older woman who had recovered from COVID-19.

V usage is TRBV15 and J usage is TRBJ1-3; D is unresolved. Germline CDR1 LNHNV, CDR2 YYDKDF (reference sequence). CDR3 size: 15 residues. V was shortened by 0 bases and J by 0 bases, with 6 bases between the two germline ends. CDR3 protein: CATSREQSSGNTIYF. The CDR3 nucleotides read TGTGCCACCAGCAGAGAACAGAGCTCTGGAAACACCATATATTTT. Full variable domain (outside the CDR3, taken from reference TRBV15 and TRBJ1-3): DAMVIQNPRYQVTQFGKPVTLSCSQTLNHNVMYWYQQKSSQAPKLLFHYYDKDFNNEADTPDNFQSRRPNTSFCFLDIRSPGLGDTAMYLCATSREQSSGNTIYFGEGSWLTVV.

The rearrangement links TRBV3-1 (or the pseudogene TRBV3-2) to TRBJ1-2; D gene uncertain. V was shortened by 0 bases and J by 6 bases, with 5 bases between the two germline ends. The CDR3 consists of 12 residues. CDR1 LGHDT and CDR2 YNNKEL come from the germline V gene (reference sequence). Here the CDR3 reads CASSQDFNGYTF. The CDR3 DNA reads as TGTGCCAGCAGCCAAGATTTTAATGGCTACACCTTC.

The chain joins TRBV19 to TRBJ1-4; weak D call: TRBD1 (6 bases). CDR1 LNHDA and CDR2 SQIVND come from the germline V gene (reference sequence). V dropped 7 bases and J dropped 3 bases, with 15 bases sitting between them. This CDR3 spans 15 amino acids. As DNA, the CDR3 is TGTGCCAGTACCTCCCCGGGACATTCTAATGAAAAACTGTTTTTT. Translated: CASTSPGHSNEKLFF.

This chain joins TRBV19 and TRBJ2-1; D not certain. This CDR3 has 12 amino acids. V was pared by 3 bases and J by 6 bases, with 6 bases between. Germline loops: CDR1 LNHDA, CDR2 SQIVND (reference sequence). CDR3 residues: CASSILSNEQFF. The CDR3 DNA reads as TGTGCCAGTAGTATCCTCAGCAATGAGCAGTTCTTC. Complete variable domain (other parts from reference TRBV19 and TRBJ2-1): DGGITQSPKYLFRKEGQNVTLSCEQNLNHDAMYWYRQDPGQGLRLIYYSQIVNDFQKGDIAEGYSVSREKKESFPLTVTSAQKNPTAFYLCASSILSNEQFFGPGTRLTVL.

This rearrangement joins TRBV6-5 to TRBJ1-3; D perhaps matches TRBD1 (5 bases). This CDR3 is built from 14 residues. V was cut by 0 bases and J by 4 bases, with 7 bases left in between. Germline V gives CDR1 MNHEY, CDR2 SVGAGI. The CDR3 sequence: CASSYSEGGNTIYF. In DNA form, the CDR3 reads TGTGCCAGCAGTTACTCGGAGGGGGGAAACACCATATATTTT.

The chain links TRBV10-3 to TRBJ2-7; 8 positions match TRBD1. With 2 bases clipped from V and 5 bases from J, the junction kept 2 bases outside the gene matches. The CDR3 sequence is 13 residues long. Germline V gene lookup returns CDR1 ENHRY and CDR2 SYGVKD. The CDR3 sequence is CAISEDRGHEQYF. The CDR3 nucleotides read TGTGCCATCAGTGAGGACAGGGGTCACGAGCAGTACTTC.

V is TRBV19 and J is TRBJ1-5; no definite D call. The ends were cut back, 4 bases at V and 4 bases at J, with 11 bases in the middle. Germline assignment: CDR1 LNHDA and CDR2 SQIVND (reference sequence). The CDR3 has 14 amino acids. The CDR3 loop is CASSSSRVNQPQHF. CDR3 DNA: TGTGCCAGTAGTAGCTCCCGGGTTAATCAGCCCCAGCATTTT.

This chain uses TRBV5-1 with TRBJ2-3; 7 bases are shared with TRBD2. This CDR3 has 15 amino acids. Per germline, CDR1 SGHRS and CDR2 YFSETQ. V shed 0 bases and J 4 bases; nucleotides not matched to a gene: 5. The CDR3, as DNA: TGCGCCAGCAGCTTGGTGGCTAGCGGTGCAGATACGCAGTATTTT. It codes for CASSLVASGADTQYF.

CDR3 in DNA: TGTGCCAGCAGTTCGAGCTCCTACGAGCAGTACTTC. Amino acids: CASSSSSYEQYF. V is TRBV11-3 and J is TRBJ2-7; no reliable D call. V shed 6 bases and J shed 0 bases, with 6 bases lying between them. CDR3 length: 12 amino acids. Germline V gene data show CDR1 as SGHNT and CDR2 as YENEEA.

The chain joins TRBV9 to TRBJ1-2; 12 bases agree with TRBD1. Germline-derived CDR1 and CDR2 are SGDLS and YYNGEE. This CDR3 is built from 14 residues. CDR3 nucleotides: TGTTTTGGGGACAGGGGGCAATTTCACTATGGCTACACCTTC. This sequence encodes CFGDRGQFHYGYTF. Filled out from reference TRBV9 and TRBJ1-2, the complete variable domain reads DSGVTQTPKHLITATGQRVTLRCSPRSGDLSVYWYQQSLDQGLQFLIQYYNGEERAKGNILERFSAQQFPDLHSELNLSSLELGDSALYFCFGDRGQFHYGYTFGSGTRLTVV.

This clone was detected only a few times. The CDR3 sequence: CATYPGQGSNSPLHF. DNA for the CDR3: TGTGCCACCTATCCGGGACAGGGAAGTAATTCACCCCTCCACTTT. This chain links TRBV10-3 with TRBJ1-6; 9 bases line up with TRBD1. Germline-derived CDR1 and CDR2 are ENHRY and SYGVKD. This CDR3 has 15 amino acids. Trimming cost V 10 bases and J 6 bases; bases outside gene matches: 10.

CDR3 in DNA: TGTGCCAGCAGTGACTCGGCTAGCGGGCGTACAGATACGCAGTATTTT. Translating it yields CASSDSASGRTDTQYF. The chain links TRBV6-4 to TRBJ2-3; 8 positions agree with TRBD2. This CDR3 is built from 16 residues. Germline-derived CDR1 and CDR2 are MRHNA and SNTAGT. Germline trimming cut 0 bases from V and 3 bases from J; bases unmatched to any gene: 5.

The CDR3 is CASSVGGRPDTQYF. CDR3 sequence (DNA): TGTGCCAGCAGCGTAGGGGGGAGGCCAGATACGCAGTATTTT. The chain is built from TRBV9 and TRBJ2-3; a weak D match, TRBD2 (6 bases). There are 14 residues in the CDR3. The germline CDR1 and CDR2 sequences are SGDLS and YYNGEE. V was clipped by 0 bases and J by 4 bases, with 9 bases between them.

The V and J genes are TRBV7-3 and TRBJ2-3; 7 nucleotides line up with TRBD2. Germline trimming cut 0 bases from V and 8 bases from J; bases unmatched to any gene: 8. CDR3 size: 15 residues. Germline V CDR1 and CDR2: SGHTA, FQGTGA. The CDR3 loop is CASSLTARLAATQYF. The CDR3 region has the DNA TGTGCCAGCAGCTTAACCGCCCGACTAGCCGCTACGCAGTATTTT. The full variable domain, completed using reference TRBV7-3 and TRBJ2-3, is GAGVSQTPSNKVTEKGKYVELRCDPISGHTALYWYRQSLGQGPEFLIYFQGTGAADDSGLPNDRFFAVRPEGSVSTLKIQRTERGDSAVYLCASSLTARLAATQYFGPGTRLTVL.

CDR3 sequence reads: CASSTGGFDEKLFF. The CDR3 coding sequence is TGTGCCAGTTCAACAGGGGGCTTTGATGAAAAACTGTTTTTT. The chain links TRBV18 to TRBJ1-4; TRBD1 agrees at 9 bases. The germline V gene encodes CDR1 KGHSH and CDR2 LQKENI. The V segment lost 9 bases and the J segment 6 bases; nucleotides outside the gene matches: 8. The CDR3 has 14 amino acids.

This clone was observed a few times. This sequence joins TRBV2 and TRBJ2-1; D may be TRBD2 (6 bases). In germline, CDR1 is SNHLY, CDR2 FYNNEI. The CDR3 loop spans 16 amino acids. Written as DNA, the CDR3 is TGTGTAAGAACGGGACTCTCGAGGAGCTCCTACAATGAGCAGTTCTTC. Translating gives CVRTGLSRSSYNEQFF.

In this sample, this clone turned up once. The rearrangement uses TRBV5-6 and TRBJ2-1, with 10 bases that match TRBD1. The CDR3 contains 15 residues. Trimming removed 4 bases from V and 9 bases from J; junction bases left unmatched: 10. Germline CDR1 reads SGHDT; CDR2 reads YYEEEE. The CDR3, as DNA: TGTGCCAGCAGCCACCGGGACAGGGGTTTTATTGAGCAGTTCTTC. It specifies CASSHRDRGFIEQFF. Full variable domain (outside the CDR3, taken from reference TRBV5-6 and TRBJ2-1): DAGVTQSPTHLIKTRGQQVTLRCSPKSGHDTVSWYQQALGQGPQFIFQYYEEEERQRGNFPDRFSGHQFPNYSSELNVNALLLGDSALYLCASSHRDRGFIEQFFGPGTRLTVL.

The chain carries TRBV5-1 and TRBJ1-2; the D is unclear. The ends were cut back, 0 bases at V and 3 bases at J, with 9 bases in the middle. Germline-derived CDR1 and CDR2 are SGHRS and YFSETQ. This CDR3 has 14 residues. The CDR3 coding sequence is TGCGCCAGCAGCTTGGGTCAGGAAGACTATGGCTACACCTTC. Its protein is CASSLGQEDYGYTF.

This clone showed up just a few times. V gene TRBV28 combines with J gene TRBJ1-5; D perhaps matches TRBD1 (5 bases). Trimming removed 7 bases at V and 5 bases at J, with 15 bases between. The CDR3 spans 14 residues. CDR1 is MDHEN and CDR2 is SYDVKM in the germline V gene. The CDR3 loop is CASTQGDSHQPQHF. The CDR3 bases are TGTGCCAGCACCCAGGGTGACTCACATCAGCCCCAGCATTTT. The full variable domain, its missing parts supplied by reference TRBV28 and TRBJ1-5, is DVKVTQSSRYLVKRTGEKVFLECVQDMDHENMFWYRQDPGLGLRLIYFSYDVKMKEKGDIPEGYSVSREKKERFSLILESASTNQTSMYLCASTQGDSHQPQHFGDGTRLSIL.

The rearrangement links TRBV9 to TRBJ2-1, with D possibly TRBD1 on 5 matching bases. The germline V and J ends were trimmed by 4 bases and 5 bases, with 16 bases remaining between them. Germline CDR1 SGDLS, CDR2 YYNGEE. The length of the CDR3 is 15 residues. In nucleotides, the CDR3 is TGTGCCAGCAGCTATAGCAGGGCAATCAACAATGAGCAGTTCTTC. This translates into CASSYSRAINNEQFF.

For the CDR3, the DNA is TGTGCCAGCAGCTCGACAGGGGAGGACACCGGGGAGCTGTTTTTT. It translates to CASSSTGEDTGELFF. The chain combines TRBV7-9 with TRBJ2-2; the match to TRBD1 covers 8 bases. Per germline, CDR1 SEHNR and CDR2 FQNEAQ (reference sequence). The CDR3 consists of 15 residues. V shed 4 bases and J 3 bases; nucleotides not matched to a gene: 4.

The rearrangement links TRBV5-5 to TRBJ2-3, with D possibly TRBD2 on 5 matching bases. Germline V gene sequence: CDR1 SGHKS, CDR2 YYEKEE (reference sequence). Trimming took off 2 bases at V and 6 bases at J, with 19 bases between the two ends. The CDR3 consists of 16 residues. CDR3: CASSFRGLGNFDTQYF. The DNA for the CDR3 is TGTGCCAGCAGCTTTCGAGGCCTCGGGAATTTCGATACGCAGTATTTT. Full variable domain (remainder filled in from reference TRBV5-5 and TRBJ2-3): DAGVTQSPTHLIKTRGQQVTLRCSPISGHKSVSWYQQVLGQGPQFIFQYYEKEERGRGNFPDRFSARQFPNYSSELNVNALLLGDSALYLCASSFRGLGNFDTQYFGPGTRLTVL.

The chain is built from TRBV24-1 and TRBJ2-7, with TRBD2 as a possible D gene (6 bases). Per germline, CDR1 KGHDR and CDR2 SFDVKD. This CDR3 has 13 amino acids. The V and J ends lost 8 bases and 6 bases respectively, with 16 bases between them. In DNA form, the CDR3 reads TGTGCCACCATTCGGAGAGGGAGGAGCGAGCAGTACTTC. Amino acid sequence: CATIRRGRSEQYF.

The rearrangement joins TRBV19 to TRBJ2-7; D is possibly TRBD2 (6 bases). The germline V gene has CDR1 LNHDA and CDR2 SQIVND (reference sequence). V shed 4 bases and J shed 4 bases, with 17 bases lying between them. The CDR3 is made up of 15 amino acids. The CDR3 spells CASSKSGLSPYEQYF. CDR3 in DNA: TGTGCCAGTAGTAAATCGGGACTTTCGCCTTACGAGCAGTACTTC.

The chain carries TRBV19 and TRBJ2-1, with D possibly TRBD2 on 6 matching bases. Trimming took off 1 base at V and 7 bases at J, with 11 bases between the two ends. Germline CDR1 and CDR2: LNHDA and SQIVND (reference sequence). The CDR3 length is 14 residues. The CDR3 DNA reads TGTGCCAGTAGTATAGGGGGGAGGTTTAATGAGCAGTTCTTC. Residues: CASSIGGRFNEQFF.

The V call is TRBV7-8, the J call TRBJ2-5, with D tentatively TRBD2 (7 bases). Trimming removed 5 bases from V and 2 bases from J, with 21 bases in between. Germline values: CDR1 SGHVS, CDR2 FQNEAQ. The CDR3 covers 17 residues. Here the CDR3 reads CASSPFGAGALQETQYF. The CDR3 nucleotides read TGTGCCAGCAGCCCCTTTGGGGCGGGGGCCCTACAAGAGACCCAGTACTTC.